The next 26 T cell receptor beta chains were all read from a single sample in a study of CD8+ T cells in alopecia areata. RNA extraction was followed by reverse transcription into cDNA, which acted as the sequencing template. Method: immunoSEQ multiplex PCR; TCRdb's copy keeps in-frame clones and lacks some. The table includes about 190,000 clones, around three fifths detected once. The treatment here: oral pan-JAK inhibitor, 5-10 mg twice daily. The sequencing used CD4+ T cells sorted from blood, collected at week 24, from a patient treated with tofacitinib. Receptors originate from a human donor with alopecia areata.

This clone appeared a few times. The V and J genes are TRBV29-1 and TRBJ2-3; no reliable D call. Germline V lookup: CDR1 SQVTM, CDR2 ANQGSEA. The CDR3 is made up of 12 amino acids. Trimming stripped 3 bases from V and 0 bases from J, with 4 bases between. The CDR3 DNA is TGCAGCGTTGACTCAAGCACAGATACGCAGTATTTT. Translation: CSVDSSTDTQYF.

This clone was counted once. The sample has other DNA sequences that encode this CDR3 too. J is TRBJ1-1 and V is TRBV30; D is undetermined. CDR1 is GTSNPN, CDR2 SVGIG, per germline (reference sequence). V was shortened by 0 bases and J by 2 bases, with 7 bases between the two germline ends. The CDR3 has 13 amino acids. In DNA form, the CDR3 reads TGTGCCTGGAGTGTTCAGAGAAACACTGAAGCTTTCTTT. It yields the protein CAWSVQRNTEAFF.

In its sample, this clone was seen once. The CDR3 region is CSVTQVVVRTEAFF. In nucleotides, the CDR3 is TGCAGCGTTACACAGGTTGTGGTACGGACTGAAGCTTTCTTT. This chain links TRBV29-1 with TRBJ1-1; D possibly corresponds to TRBD1 (5 bases). Trimming took off 5 bases at V and 5 bases at J, with 18 bases between the two ends. Germline assignment: CDR1 SQVTM and CDR2 ANQGSEA. The CDR3 has 14 residues.

In this sample, this clone turned up a few times. The V gene is TRBV30, the J gene TRBJ2-5; 8 positions agree with TRBD2. The V gene end was trimmed by 1 base and the J gene end by 4 bases; junction bases not matched to a gene: 11. The CDR3 runs to 16 residues. Germline CDR1 and CDR2: GTSNPN and SVGIG (reference sequence). The CDR3 reads CAWSGTKRGNRETQYF. For the CDR3, the DNA is TGTGCCTGGAGTGGGACGAAGCGGGGGAACCGAGAGACCCAGTACTTC. Full variable domain (outside the CDR3, taken from reference TRBV30 and TRBJ2-5): SQTIHQWPATLVQPVGSPLSLECTVEGTSNPNLYWYRQAAGRGLQLLFYSVGIGQISSEVPQNLSASRPQDRQFILSSKKLLLSDSGFYLCAWSGTKRGNRETQYFGPGTRLLVL.

The chain carries TRBV29-1 and TRBJ1-5; 8 bases line up with TRBD1. This CDR3 has 13 residues. V was clipped by 5 bases and J by 4 bases; unmatched bases: 4. CDR1 is SQVTM, CDR2 ANQGSEA, per germline. CDR3 DNA: TGCAGCGTTCGGACAGGGCGGAATCAGCCCCAGCATTTT. Amino acid sequence: CSVRTGRNQPQHF.

This rearrangement joins TRBV9 to TRBJ2-5, with 15 bases fitting TRBD2. V lost 4 bases and J lost 2; bases outside the gene matches: 6. This CDR3 spans 17 amino acids. Germline CDR1 SGDLS, CDR2 YYNGEE. CDR3 loop: CASSPGTSGGFQETQYF. CDR3 nucleotide sequence: TGTGCCAGCAGCCCTGGGACTAGCGGGGGGTTTCAAGAGACCCAGTACTTC.

The V gene is TRBV7-9, the J gene TRBJ1-5; 8 bases match TRBD1. J was trimmed by 5 bases and V by 6 bases; bases with no gene match: 3. This CDR3 region has 13 residues. Per germline, CDR1 SEHNR and CDR2 FQNEAQ (reference sequence). The CDR3 spells CASSFRGHQPQHF. For the CDR3, the DNA is TGTGCCAGCAGTTTCAGGGGGCATCAGCCCCAGCATTTT.

This chain joins TRBV11-2 and TRBJ1-2; D call uncertain. The germline V gene encodes CDR1 SGHAT and CDR2 FQNNGV. V shed 7 bases and J shed 4 bases, with 13 bases lying between them. The CDR3 contains 13 residues. This CDR3 reads CASIPLMGYGYTF. DNA of the CDR3: TGTGCCAGCATCCCTTTGATGGGCTATGGCTACACCTTC.

This clone was found a few times. The gene calls are TRBV7-8 and TRBJ1-1, with 7 bases matching TRBD1. Germline CDR1 is SGHVS and CDR2 is FQNEAQ. CDR3 length: 15 amino acids. V was clipped by 5 bases and J by 3 bases; unmatched bases: 9. DNA for the CDR3: TGTGCCAGCAGCAGAAGGGACAGTCGGTACACTGAAGCTTTCTTT. Residues: CASSRRDSRYTEAFF.

This clone has a handful of counts. The chain joins TRBV4-2 to TRBJ2-6; maybe TRBD1 (6 bases). This CDR3 has 19 amino acids. V lost 3 bases, J lost 0 bases, and 18 bases lay in between. Germline V lookup: CDR1 LGHNA, CDR2 YNFKEQ. The chain's CDR3 is CASSQRSGVLSSGANVLTF. CDR3 nucleotide sequence: TGTGCCAGCAGCCAGCGGTCAGGGGTCCTAAGCTCTGGGGCCAACGTCCTGACTTTC.

This chain joins TRBV5-1 and TRBJ1-2, with 8 bases matching TRBD1. Germline V gives CDR1 SGHRS, CDR2 YFSETQ. The ends lost 4 bases at V and 0 bases at J; junction bases unmatched: 5. The CDR3 consists of 15 residues. The CDR3 spells CASSPGDRPNYGYTF. The CDR3 DNA is TGCGCCAGCAGCCCGGGGGACAGGCCTAACTATGGCTACACCTTC.

This chain connects TRBV5-1 to TRBJ1-1, with D unresolved. The V and J ends lost 0 bases and 1 base respectively, with 10 bases between them. This CDR3 has 15 residues. Germline V CDR1 and CDR2: SGHRS, YFSETQ. In nucleotides, the CDR3 is TGCGCCAGCAGCTTGGAGCGTCCGTCGAACACTGAAGCTTTCTTT. It is translated as CASSLERPSNTEAFF.

This clone occurred a few times. V is TRBV19 and J is TRBJ1-4; 7 nucleotides match TRBD1. V was clipped by 9 bases and J by 5 bases; unmatched bases: 9. Germline V CDR1 and CDR2: LNHDA, SQIVND (reference sequence). The CDR3 is made up of 14 amino acids. CDR3 sequence (DNA): TGTGCCAGCAAATCTGGCAGGGGGAATGAAAAACTGTTTTTT. This codes for CASKSGRGNEKLFF.

The chain is built from TRBV5-1 and TRBJ1-2; 9 bases agree with TRBD1. This CDR3 is built from 14 residues. Germline assignment: CDR1 SGHRS and CDR2 YFSETQ. Trimming took 3 bases from V and 8 from J; bases not matched to a gene: 8. CDR3 protein: CASSSDRGRGGYTF. The DNA for the CDR3 is TGCGCCAGCAGCTCGGACAGGGGCAGGGGAGGCTACACCTTC. The whole variable domain, filled in from reference TRBV5-1 and TRBJ1-2, reads KAGVTQTPRYLIKTRGQQVTLSCSPISGHRSVSWYQQTPGQGLQFLFEYFSETQRNKGNFPGRFSGRQFSNSRSEMNVSTLELGDSALYLCASSSDRGRGGYTFGSGTRLTVV.

J is TRBJ2-2 and V is TRBV20-1, with D uncertain. This CDR3 is built from 11 residues. V dropped 2 bases and J dropped 10 bases, with 8 bases sitting between them. The germline V gene encodes CDR1 DFQATT and CDR2 SNEGSKA (reference sequence). As DNA, the CDR3 is TGCAGTGCTAGATCAAGGGAGGAGCTGTTTTTT. Its protein product is CSARSREELFF.

The chain is built from TRBV5-1 and TRBJ2-7; D is tentatively TRBD1 or TRBD2 (5 bases each). The CDR3 has 14 amino acids. Germline loops: CDR1 SGHRS, CDR2 YFSETQ. Trimming cost V 1 base and J 6 bases, with 14 bases left between them. The CDR3 sequence: CASSLSGTTGEQYF. The DNA of the CDR3 is TGCGCCAGCAGCTTGTCCGGGACGACGGGCGAGCAGTACTTC.

Worth noting for this clone: Other nucleotide sequences in the sample specify the same CDR3. The chain links TRBV29-1 to TRBJ2-7; perhaps TRBD1 as D (6 bases). Trimming took off 5 bases at V and 4 bases at J, with 12 bases between the two ends. The germline V gene encodes CDR1 SQVTM and CDR2 ANQGSEA. The CDR3 contains 12 residues. The CDR3 here is CSVRQGRYEQYF. DNA for the CDR3: TGCAGCGTTCGGCAGGGGCGATACGAGCAGTACTTC.

This clone was picked up a small number of times. The chain uses TRBV29-1 and TRBJ1-4, with no clear D. The V gene's germline CDR1 is SQVTM and CDR2 ANQGSEA. The CDR3 totals 13 residues. The ends were cut back, 3 bases at V and 5 bases at J, with 10 bases in the middle. This chain's CDR3 is CSVEVAVNEKLFF. The DNA of the CDR3 is TGCAGCGTTGAGGTCGCAGTAAATGAAAAACTGTTTTTT.

The chain has TRBV5-1 and TRBJ2-2, with D possibly being TRBD1 (6 bases). V was trimmed by 1 base and J by 0 bases, leaving 13 bases between them. The CDR3 contains 17 residues. Germline V gene lookup returns CDR1 SGHRS and CDR2 YFSETQ. CDR3 sequence: CASSLYPGQANTGELFF. For the CDR3, the DNA is TGCGCCAGCAGCTTGTATCCGGGACAAGCGAACACCGGGGAGCTGTTTTTT.

This clone showed up just once. The chain employs TRBV29-1 and TRBJ2-7; D not resolved. Germline V gene sequence: CDR1 SQVTM, CDR2 ANQGSEA. The CDR3 sequence is 13 residues long. Trimming cost V 2 bases and J 1 base, with 9 bases left between them. The CDR3 is CSVENPPSYEQYF. The CDR3 DNA is TGCAGCGTTGAAAATCCCCCATCCTACGAGCAGTACTTC.

The V and J genes are TRBV30 and TRBJ1-1, with D maybe TRBD1 (6 bases). Trimming took 0 bases from V and 5 from J, leaving 19 bases between them. Germline V CDR1 and CDR2: GTSNPN, SVGIG (reference sequence). The CDR3 covers 16 residues. The CDR3 reads CAWSVAGVGLRTEAFF. The CDR3 DNA sequence: TGTGCCTGGAGTGTGGCAGGGGTGGGTTTGAGGACTGAAGCTTTCTTT.

This clone occurred a few times. The chain links TRBV29-1 to TRBJ1-1; D uncertain. The germline V gene has CDR1 SQVTM and CDR2 ANQGSEA. The CDR3 contains 13 residues. The ends were cut back, 3 bases at V and 0 bases at J, with 8 bases in the middle. The CDR3: CSVESEMNTEAFF. The CDR3 DNA follows: TGCAGCGTTGAGTCGGAAATGAACACTGAAGCTTTCTTT.

Only one count was recorded for this clone. The chain has TRBV6-5 and TRBJ1-4, with D possibly TRBD1 on 6 matching bases. The CDR3 totals 12 residues. Germline V gives CDR1 MNHEY, CDR2 SVGAGI. The ends were cut back, 5 bases at V and 14 bases at J, with 15 bases in the middle. The CDR3 sequence: CASSELQGFLFF. In DNA form, the CDR3 reads TGTGCCAGCAGTGAACTACAGGGCTTTCTGTTTTTT.

This clone showed up just a few times. J is TRBJ2-1 and V is TRBV10-3; 12 bases map to TRBD2. Germline CDR1 and CDR2: ENHRY and SYGVKD. The CDR3 has 16 amino acids. V was clipped by 10 bases and J by 6 bases; unmatched bases: 13. CDR3 residues: CATRRLAGGPVNEQFF. CDR3 coding DNA: TGTGCCACCCGGAGGCTAGCGGGGGGGCCGGTCAATGAGCAGTTCTTC.

The chain joins TRBV10-3 to TRBJ2-7; 8 nucleotides align to TRBD1. The junction had 5 bases not matched to a gene; V was cut back by 7 bases and J by 6 bases. Germline CDR1 and CDR2: ENHRY and SYGVKD. The CDR3 consists of 12 residues. CDR3 DNA: TGTGCCATCAAGGACAGGGAGGTCGAGCAGTACTTC. Translating gives CAIKDREVEQYF.

The chain joins TRBV6-4 to TRBJ2-5; the D gene is possibly TRBD1 (5 bases). V lost 3 bases to trimming and J lost 5 bases, with 10 bases between them. This CDR3 has 13 residues. Germline V gene data show CDR1 as MRHNA and CDR2 as SNTAGT. The CDR3, as DNA: TGTGCCAGCAGTGAGGTGCAGGGCGAGACCCAGTACTTC. Residues: CASSEVQGETQYF.